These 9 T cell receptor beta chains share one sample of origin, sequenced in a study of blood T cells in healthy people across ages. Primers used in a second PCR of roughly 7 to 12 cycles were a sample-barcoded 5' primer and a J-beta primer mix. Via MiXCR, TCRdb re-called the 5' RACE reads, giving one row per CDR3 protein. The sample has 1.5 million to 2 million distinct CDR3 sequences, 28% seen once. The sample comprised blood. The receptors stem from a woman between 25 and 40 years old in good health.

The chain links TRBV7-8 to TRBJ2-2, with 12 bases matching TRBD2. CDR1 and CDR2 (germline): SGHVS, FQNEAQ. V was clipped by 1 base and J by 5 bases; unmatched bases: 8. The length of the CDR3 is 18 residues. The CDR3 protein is CASSLGTSGAGNTGELFF. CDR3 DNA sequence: TGTGCCAGCAGCTTAGGGACTAGCGGGGCCGGGAATACCGGGGAGCTGTTTTTT.

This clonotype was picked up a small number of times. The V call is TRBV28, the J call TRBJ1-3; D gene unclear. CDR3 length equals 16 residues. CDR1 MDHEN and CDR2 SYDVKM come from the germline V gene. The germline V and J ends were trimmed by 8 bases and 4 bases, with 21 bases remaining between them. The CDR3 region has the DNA TGTGCCAGCTCTGGTATTGGCCACGAAATAGGAAACACCATATATTTT. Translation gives CASSGIGHEIGNTIYF. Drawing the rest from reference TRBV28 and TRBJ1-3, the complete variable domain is DVKVTQSSRYLVKRTGEKVFLECVQDMDHENMFWYRQDPGLGLRLIYFSYDVKMKEKGDIPEGYSVSREKKERFSLILESASTNQTSMYLCASSGIGHEIGNTIYFGEGSWLTVV.

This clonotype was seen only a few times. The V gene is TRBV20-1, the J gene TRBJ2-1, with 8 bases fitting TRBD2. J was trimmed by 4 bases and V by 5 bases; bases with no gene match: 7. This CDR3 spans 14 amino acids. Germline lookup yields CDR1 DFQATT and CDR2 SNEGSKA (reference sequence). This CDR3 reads CSALRLAGYNEQFF. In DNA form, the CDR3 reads TGCAGTGCTCTACGATTAGCGGGGTACAATGAGCAGTTCTTC.

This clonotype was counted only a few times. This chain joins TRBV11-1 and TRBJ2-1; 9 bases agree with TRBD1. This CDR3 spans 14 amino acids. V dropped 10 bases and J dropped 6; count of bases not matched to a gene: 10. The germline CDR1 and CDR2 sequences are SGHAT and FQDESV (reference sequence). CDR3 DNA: TGTGCCACTTCTACCGGGACAGGGAGCAATGAGCAGTTCTTC. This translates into CATSTGTGSNEQFF.

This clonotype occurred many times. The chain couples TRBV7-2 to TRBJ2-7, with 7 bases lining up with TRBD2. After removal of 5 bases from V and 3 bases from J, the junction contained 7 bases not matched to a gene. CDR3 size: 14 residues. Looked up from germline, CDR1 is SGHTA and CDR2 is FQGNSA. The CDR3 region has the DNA TGTGCCAGCAGCAGTAGCGGGCCCCTCTACGAGCAGTACTTC. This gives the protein CASSSSGPLYEQYF.

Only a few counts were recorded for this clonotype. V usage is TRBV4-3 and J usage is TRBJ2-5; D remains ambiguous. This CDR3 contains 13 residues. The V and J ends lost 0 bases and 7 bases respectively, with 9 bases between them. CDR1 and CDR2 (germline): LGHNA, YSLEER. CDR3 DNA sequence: TGCGCCAGCAGCCAAGACAATAAAGCGACCCAGTACTTC. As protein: CASSQDNKATQYF.

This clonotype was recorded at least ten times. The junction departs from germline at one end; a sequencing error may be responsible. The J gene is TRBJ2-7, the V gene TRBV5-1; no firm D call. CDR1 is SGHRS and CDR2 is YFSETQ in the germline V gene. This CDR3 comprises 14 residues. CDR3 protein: CASSLDPSSYEQYF. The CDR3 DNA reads TGTGCCAGCAGCTTAGATCCAAGCTCCTACGAGCAGTACTTC.

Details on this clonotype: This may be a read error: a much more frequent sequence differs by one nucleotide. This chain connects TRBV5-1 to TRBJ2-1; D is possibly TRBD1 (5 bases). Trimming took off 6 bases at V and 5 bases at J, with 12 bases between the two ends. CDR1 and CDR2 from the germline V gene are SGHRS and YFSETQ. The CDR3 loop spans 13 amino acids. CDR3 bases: TGCGCCAGCAAGATAGGGGTCGACAATGAGCAGTTCTTC. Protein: CASKIGVDNEQFF.

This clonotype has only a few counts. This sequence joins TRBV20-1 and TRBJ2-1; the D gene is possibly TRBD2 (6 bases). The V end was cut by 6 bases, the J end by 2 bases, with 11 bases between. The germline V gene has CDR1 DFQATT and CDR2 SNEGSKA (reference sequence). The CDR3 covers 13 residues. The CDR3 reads CSAKEGPYNEQFF. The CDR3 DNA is TGCAGTGCCAAGGAGGGCCCCTACAATGAGCAGTTCTTC.